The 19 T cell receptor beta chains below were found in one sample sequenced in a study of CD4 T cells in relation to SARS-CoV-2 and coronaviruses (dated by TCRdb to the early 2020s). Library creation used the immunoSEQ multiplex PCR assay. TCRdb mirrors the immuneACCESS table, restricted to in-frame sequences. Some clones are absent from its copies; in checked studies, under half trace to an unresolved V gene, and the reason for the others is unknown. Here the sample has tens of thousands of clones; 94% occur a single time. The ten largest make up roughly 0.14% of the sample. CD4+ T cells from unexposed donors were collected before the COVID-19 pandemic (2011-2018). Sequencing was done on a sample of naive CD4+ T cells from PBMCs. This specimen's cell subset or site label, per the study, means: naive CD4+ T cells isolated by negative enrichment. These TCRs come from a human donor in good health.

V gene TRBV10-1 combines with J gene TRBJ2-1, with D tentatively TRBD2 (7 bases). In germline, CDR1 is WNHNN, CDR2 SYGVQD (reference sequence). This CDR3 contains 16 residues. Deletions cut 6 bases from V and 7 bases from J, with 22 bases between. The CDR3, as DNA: TGCGCCAGCAGCGACGAACCTAGCGGACAGTGGAATGAGCAGTTCTTC. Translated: CASSDEPSGQWNEQFF.

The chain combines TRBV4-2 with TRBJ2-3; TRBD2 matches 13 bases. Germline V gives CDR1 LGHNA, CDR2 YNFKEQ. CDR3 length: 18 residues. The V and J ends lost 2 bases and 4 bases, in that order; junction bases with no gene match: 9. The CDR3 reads CASSQIIRTSGSADTQYF. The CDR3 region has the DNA TGTGCCAGCAGCCAAATAATACGGACTAGCGGGAGCGCAGATACGCAGTATTTT.

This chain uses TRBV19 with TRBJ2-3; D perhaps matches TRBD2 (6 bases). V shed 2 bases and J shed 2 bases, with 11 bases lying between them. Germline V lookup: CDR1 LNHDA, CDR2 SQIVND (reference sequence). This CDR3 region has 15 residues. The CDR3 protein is CASSIQGGDTDTQYF. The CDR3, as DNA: TGTGCCAGTAGTATACAGGGAGGCGACACAGATACGCAGTATTTT.

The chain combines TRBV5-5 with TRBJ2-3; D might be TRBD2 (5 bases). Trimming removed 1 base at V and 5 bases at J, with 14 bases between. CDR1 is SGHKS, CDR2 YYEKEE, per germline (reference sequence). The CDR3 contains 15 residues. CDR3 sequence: CASSLWRTVLDTQYF. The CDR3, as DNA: TGTGCCAGCAGCTTGTGGAGGACGGTCCTAGATACGCAGTATTTT. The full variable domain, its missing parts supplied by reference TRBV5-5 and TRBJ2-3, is DAGVTQSPTHLIKTRGQQVTLRCSPISGHKSVSWYQQVLGQGPQFIFQYYEKEERGRGNFPDRFSARQFPNYSSELNVNALLLGDSALYLCASSLWRTVLDTQYFGPGTRLTVL.

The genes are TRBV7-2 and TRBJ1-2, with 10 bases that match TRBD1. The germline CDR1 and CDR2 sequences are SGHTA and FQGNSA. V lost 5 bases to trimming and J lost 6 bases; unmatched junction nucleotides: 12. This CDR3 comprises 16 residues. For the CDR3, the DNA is TGTGCCAGCAGCCTGGGTTCGGGACAGGGGAAGGATGGCTACACCTTC. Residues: CASSLGSGQGKDGYTF.

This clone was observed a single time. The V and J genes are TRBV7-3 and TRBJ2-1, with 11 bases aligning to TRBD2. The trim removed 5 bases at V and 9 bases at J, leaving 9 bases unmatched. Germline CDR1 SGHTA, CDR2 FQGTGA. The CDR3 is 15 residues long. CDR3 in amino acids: CASSRTSGRGSEQFF. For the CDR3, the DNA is TGTGCCAGCAGCCGCACTAGCGGGAGAGGAAGTGAGCAGTTCTTC.

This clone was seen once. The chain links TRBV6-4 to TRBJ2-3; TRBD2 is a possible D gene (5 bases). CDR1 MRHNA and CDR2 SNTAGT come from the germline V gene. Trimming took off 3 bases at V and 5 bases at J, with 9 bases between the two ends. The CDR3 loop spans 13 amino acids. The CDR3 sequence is CASSEPEGDTQYF. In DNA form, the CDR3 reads TGTGCCAGCAGTGAGCCCGAGGGAGATACGCAGTATTTT.

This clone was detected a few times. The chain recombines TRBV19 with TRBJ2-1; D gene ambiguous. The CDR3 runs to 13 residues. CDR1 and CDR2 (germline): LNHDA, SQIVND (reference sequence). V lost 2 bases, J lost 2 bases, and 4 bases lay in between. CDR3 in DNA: TGTGCCAGTAGTATACTAGCCTACAATGAGCAGTTCTTC. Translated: CASSILAYNEQFF.

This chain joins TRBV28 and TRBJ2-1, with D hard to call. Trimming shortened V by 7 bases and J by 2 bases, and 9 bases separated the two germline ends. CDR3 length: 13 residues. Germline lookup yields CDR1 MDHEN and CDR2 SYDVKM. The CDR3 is CASTPPTYNEQFF. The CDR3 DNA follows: TGTGCCAGCACCCCCCCCACCTACAATGAGCAGTTCTTC.

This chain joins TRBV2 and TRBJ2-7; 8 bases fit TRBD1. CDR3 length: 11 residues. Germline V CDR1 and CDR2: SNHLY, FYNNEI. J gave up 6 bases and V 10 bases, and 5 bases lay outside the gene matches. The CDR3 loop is CATDRGFEQYF. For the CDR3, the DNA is TGTGCCACCGACAGGGGCTTCGAGCAGTACTTC.

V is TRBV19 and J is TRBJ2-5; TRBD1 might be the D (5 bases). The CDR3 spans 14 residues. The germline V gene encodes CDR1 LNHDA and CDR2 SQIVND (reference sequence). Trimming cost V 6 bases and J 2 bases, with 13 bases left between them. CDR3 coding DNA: TGTGCCAGTAGCATGCGACAGCGACAAGAGACCCAGTACTTC. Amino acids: CASSMRQRQETQYF.

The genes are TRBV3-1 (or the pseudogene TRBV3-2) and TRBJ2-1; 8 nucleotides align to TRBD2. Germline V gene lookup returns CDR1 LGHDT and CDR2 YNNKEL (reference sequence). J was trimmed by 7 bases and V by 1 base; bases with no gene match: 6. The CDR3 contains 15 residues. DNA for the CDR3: TGTGCCAGCAGCCAAGTACTAGCGGCTCCGAATGAGCAGTTCTTC. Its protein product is CASSQVLAAPNEQFF.

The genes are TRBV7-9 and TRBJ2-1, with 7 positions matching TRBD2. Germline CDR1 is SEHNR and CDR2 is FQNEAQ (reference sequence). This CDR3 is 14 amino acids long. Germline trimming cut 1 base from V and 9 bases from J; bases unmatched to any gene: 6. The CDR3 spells CASSLEAGVFEQFF. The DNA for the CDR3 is TGTGCCAGCAGCTTAGAGGCGGGAGTCTTTGAGCAGTTCTTC.

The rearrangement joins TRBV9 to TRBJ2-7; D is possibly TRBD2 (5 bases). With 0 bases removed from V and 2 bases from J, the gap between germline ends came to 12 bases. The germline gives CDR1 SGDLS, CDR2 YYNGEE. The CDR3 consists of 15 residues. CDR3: CASSVGTGMTYEQYF. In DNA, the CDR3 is TGTGCCAGCAGCGTAGGGACGGGAATGACCTACGAGCAGTACTTC.

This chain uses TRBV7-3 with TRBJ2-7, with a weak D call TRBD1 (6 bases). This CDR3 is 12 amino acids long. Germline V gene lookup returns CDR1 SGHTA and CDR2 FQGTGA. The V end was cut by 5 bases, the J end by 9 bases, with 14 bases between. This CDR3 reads CASSQDGTLQYF. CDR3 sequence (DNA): TGTGCCAGCAGCCAGGACGGGACATTGCAGTACTTC.

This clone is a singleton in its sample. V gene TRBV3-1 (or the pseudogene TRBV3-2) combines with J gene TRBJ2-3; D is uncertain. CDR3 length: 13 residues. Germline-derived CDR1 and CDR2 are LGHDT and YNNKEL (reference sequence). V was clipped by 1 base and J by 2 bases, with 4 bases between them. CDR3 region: CASSQGHTDTQYF. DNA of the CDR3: TGTGCCAGCAGCCAAGGGCACACAGATACGCAGTATTTT.

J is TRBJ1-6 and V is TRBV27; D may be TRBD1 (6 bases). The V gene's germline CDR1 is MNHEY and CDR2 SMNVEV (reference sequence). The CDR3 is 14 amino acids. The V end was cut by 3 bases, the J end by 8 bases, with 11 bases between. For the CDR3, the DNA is TGTGCCAGCAGTTTCTGGGGGCCCGATTCACCCCTCCACTTT. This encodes CASSFWGPDSPLHF.

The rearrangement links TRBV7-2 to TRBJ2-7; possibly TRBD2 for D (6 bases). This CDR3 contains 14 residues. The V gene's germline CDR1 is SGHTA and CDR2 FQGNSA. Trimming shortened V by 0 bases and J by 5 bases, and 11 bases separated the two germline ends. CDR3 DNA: TGTGCCAGCAGCTTAGCGGCTAGCGTAAACGAGCAGTACTTC. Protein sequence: CASSLAASVNEQYF. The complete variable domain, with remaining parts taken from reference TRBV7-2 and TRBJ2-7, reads GAGVSQSPSNKVTEKGKDVELRCDPISGHTALYWYRQSLGQGLEFLIYFQGNSAPDKSGLPSDRFSAERTGGSVSTLTIQRTQQEDSAVYLCASSLAASVNEQYFGPGTRLTVT.

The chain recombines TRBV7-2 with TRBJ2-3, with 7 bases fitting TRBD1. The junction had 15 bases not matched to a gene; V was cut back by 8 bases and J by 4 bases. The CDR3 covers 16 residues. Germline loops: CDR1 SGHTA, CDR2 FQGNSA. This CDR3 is CASVGRQGLGADTQYF. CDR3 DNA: TGTGCCAGCGTAGGGCGACAGGGTTTAGGCGCAGATACGCAGTATTTT. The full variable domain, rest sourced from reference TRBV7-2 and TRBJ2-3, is GAGVSQSPSNKVTEKGKDVELRCDPISGHTALYWYRQSLGQGLEFLIYFQGNSAPDKSGLPSDRFSAERTGGSVSTLTIQRTQQEDSAVYLCASVGRQGLGADTQYFGPGTRLTVL.